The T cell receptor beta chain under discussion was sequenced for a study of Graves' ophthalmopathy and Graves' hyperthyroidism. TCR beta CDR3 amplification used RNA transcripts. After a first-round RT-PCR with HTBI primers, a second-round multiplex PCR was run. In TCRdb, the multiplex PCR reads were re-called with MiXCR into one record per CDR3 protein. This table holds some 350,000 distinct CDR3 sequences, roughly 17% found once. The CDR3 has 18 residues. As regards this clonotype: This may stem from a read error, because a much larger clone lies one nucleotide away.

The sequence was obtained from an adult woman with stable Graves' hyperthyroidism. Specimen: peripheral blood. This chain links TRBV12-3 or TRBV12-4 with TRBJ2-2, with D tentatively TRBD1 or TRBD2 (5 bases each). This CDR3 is CASSLGSRTKGNTGELLF. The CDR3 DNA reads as TGTGCCAGCAGTTTAGGATCTCGGACGAAGGGGAACACCGGGGAGCTGTTGTTT.